What follows are 25 T cell receptor beta chains derived from one specimen sequenced in a study of blood T cell repertoires in COVID-19. Assay: immunoSEQ multiplex PCR; the TCRdb copy retains only in-frame clones and omits some. The sample contains over 150,000 clones, more than 70% of which appear only once. Sequencing was done on a sample of peripheral blood. The receptor source for this set is a middle-aged man with active or convalescent COVID-19.

The genes are TRBV5-1 and TRBJ2-2, with TRBD2 identical over 15 bases. Trimming at V came to 3 bases and at J to 7 bases, leaving 4 bases not matched to a gene. Germline V lookup: CDR1 SGHRS, CDR2 YFSETQ. CDR3 length equals 16 residues. Written as DNA, the CDR3 is TGCGCCAGCAGCTCCCCGGGACTAGCGGGGGGCGGGGAGCTGTTTTTT. Residues: CASSSPGLAGGGELFF. Drawing the rest from reference TRBV5-1 and TRBJ2-2, the complete variable domain is KAGVTQTPRYLIKTRGQQVTLSCSPISGHRSVSWYQQTPGQGLQFLFEYFSETQRNKGNFPGRFSGRQFSNSRSEMNVSTLELGDSALYLCASSSPGLAGGGELFFGEGSRLTVL.

V gene TRBV19 combines with J gene TRBJ2-5; TRBD1 aligns across 7 bases. CDR1 is LNHDA, CDR2 SQIVND, per germline (reference sequence). The J segment lost 4 bases and the V segment lost 6 bases, leaving 5 bases of the junction unmatched. The CDR3 has 13 amino acids. The CDR3 loop reads CASSSGTVETQYF. For the CDR3, the DNA is TGTGCCAGTAGCTCTGGGACAGTAGAGACCCAGTACTTC.

V is TRBV6-6 and J is TRBJ2-3; TRBD2 aligns across 8 bases. J lost 5 bases, V lost 7 bases, and 14 bases had no gene match. Germline V gene sequence: CDR1 MNHNY, CDR2 SVGAGI (reference sequence). The CDR3 totals 16 residues. The CDR3 loop is CASNTINAGGIDTQYF. Here the CDR3 DNA reads TGTGCCAGCAACACCATTAACGCGGGGGGTATAGATACGCAGTATTTT.

This clone has a single count. This chain links TRBV5-6 with TRBJ2-7; a weak D match, TRBD1 (6 bases). The V end was cut by 1 base, the J end by 7 bases, with 12 bases between. Germline V gives CDR1 SGHDT, CDR2 YYEEEE. The CDR3 covers 13 residues. The CDR3 DNA reads as TGTGCCAGCAGCTTGCAGGGGCAGGGGGAGCAGTACTTC. Translated, it gives CASSLQGQGEQYF.

The rearrangement joins TRBV2 to TRBJ1-6, with TRBD1 identical over 8 bases. Germline assignment: CDR1 SNHLY and CDR2 FYNNEI. CDR3 length: 14 amino acids. Trimming at V came to 6 bases and at J to 5 bases, leaving 3 bases not matched to a gene. CDR3 region: CASRGGQDNSPLHF. The CDR3 region has the DNA TGTGCCAGCAGAGGGGGACAGGATAATTCACCCCTCCACTTT.

The chain links TRBV4-1 to TRBJ2-3; perhaps TRBD2 as D (6 bases). The CDR3 spans 13 residues. V was shortened by 3 bases and J by 6 bases, with 10 bases between the two germline ends. Germline-derived CDR1 and CDR2 are MGHRA and YSYEKL. CDR3 loop: CASSHAGLDTQYF. The CDR3 nucleotides read TGCGCCAGCAGCCACGCGGGACTGGATACGCAGTATTTT.

The chain employs TRBV6-5 and TRBJ1-5; tentative D call: TRBD1 (6 bases). This CDR3 spans 15 amino acids. V was cut by 7 bases and J by 11 bases, with 24 bases left in between. Germline values: CDR1 MNHEY, CDR2 SVGAGI. The CDR3 DNA follows: TGTGCCAGCACCCACGGGCGGGGGGGCAATCGGGCCCAGCATTTT. Translated: CASTHGRGGNRAQHF.

The V call is TRBV7-2, the J call TRBJ2-3; 13 bases line up with TRBD2. Losses at the gene ends were 4 bases for V and 0 bases for J; bases not matched to a gene: 4. CDR3 size: 17 residues. Per the germline V gene, CDR1 is SGHTA and CDR2 is FQGNSA. CDR3 nucleotides: TGTGCCAGCAGCTCTGGACTAGCGGGAGTGAGCACAGATACGCAGTATTTT. This gives the protein CASSSGLAGVSTDTQYF.

V and J are TRBV5-1 and TRBJ1-5; TRBD1 matches at 8 bases. J gave up 4 bases and V 0 bases, and 6 bases lay outside the gene matches. This CDR3 is 16 amino acids long. Germline V lookup: CDR1 SGHRS, CDR2 YFSETQ. CDR3 loop: CASSLEPQGANQPQHF. As DNA, the CDR3 is TGCGCCAGCAGCTTGGAACCCCAGGGGGCAAATCAGCCCCAGCATTTT.

This chain uses TRBV7-8 with TRBJ1-1, with 10 nucleotides matching TRBD1. Germline CDR1 and CDR2: SGHVS and FQNEAQ. This CDR3 contains 16 residues. V dropped 5 bases and J dropped 1; count of bases not matched to a gene: 7. The CDR3 spells CASSLRDRGSNTEAFF. As DNA, the CDR3 is TGTGCCAGCAGCCTCCGGGACAGGGGCTCGAACACTGAAGCTTTCTTT.

The V call is TRBV7-9, the J call TRBJ2-2; TRBD1 matches at 7 bases. This CDR3 comprises 16 residues. CDR1 and CDR2 from the germline V gene are SEHNR and FQNEAQ (reference sequence). Unmatched junction bases numbered 15, after V lost 0 bases and J lost 14 bases. The CDR3: CASSLAALNRGRGLFF. CDR3 in DNA: TGTGCCAGCAGCTTAGCAGCTCTTAACAGGGGACGGGGCCTGTTTTTT.

This chain uses TRBV18 with TRBJ2-1, with D maybe TRBD2 (5 bases). Trimming cost V 2 bases and J 1 base, with 12 bases left between them. This CDR3 is built from 16 residues. Looked up from germline, CDR1 is KGHSH and CDR2 is LQKENI. The CDR3 nucleotides are TGTGCCAGCTCACCAGGACTCGGTGGGTCCTACAATGAGCAGTTCTTC. This translates into CASSPGLGGSYNEQFF.

The genes are TRBV5-4 and TRBJ2-7, with 11 bases identical to TRBD1. Germline trimming cut 7 bases from V and 2 bases from J; bases unmatched to any gene: 8. The CDR3 extends over 15 amino acids. Germline values: CDR1 SGHNT, CDR2 YYREEE (reference sequence). CDR3 bases: TGTGCCAGCTCCCTATCGGGACAGGGGGCCTACGAGCAGTACTTC. Translating it yields CASSLSGQGAYEQYF. The entire variable domain, with the rest obtained from reference TRBV5-4 and TRBJ2-7, is as follows: ETGVTQSPTHLIKTRGQQVTLRCSSQSGHNTVSWYQQALGQGPQFIFQYYREEENGRGNFPPRFSGLQFPNYSSELNVNALELDDSALYLCASSLSGQGAYEQYFGPGTRLTVT.

The chain joins TRBV2 to TRBJ2-2; TRBD1 aligns across 9 bases. Losses at the gene ends were 9 bases for V and 4 bases for J; bases not matched to a gene: 9. Germline V gives CDR1 SNHLY, CDR2 FYNNEI. The CDR3 contains 15 residues. CDR3 nucleotide sequence: TGTGCCAGTAGTCCCGGGACAGGGATCACCGGGGAGCTGTTTTTT. It is translated as CASSPGTGITGELFF.

The rearrangement joins TRBV18 to TRBJ2-6; 8 bases fit TRBD2. J lost 0 bases, V lost 2 bases, and 12 bases had no gene match. The length of the CDR3 is 20 residues. Germline CDR1 reads KGHSH; CDR2 reads LQKENI. The CDR3 coding sequence is TGTGCCAGCTCACCATCATCGGGGCTTAGCGGGATCTCTGGGGCCAACGTCCTGACTTTC. Its translation: CASSPSSGLSGISGANVLTF.

The J gene is TRBJ1-2, the V gene TRBV27; 9 nucleotides line up with TRBD1. The CDR3 covers 16 residues. The germline CDR1 and CDR2 sequences are MNHEY and SMNVEV (reference sequence). V dropped 5 bases and J dropped 1; count of bases not matched to a gene: 8. The CDR3 DNA reads TGTGCCAGCAGTGCCTACAGGGGGCGGTTTAACTATGGCTACACCTTC. It is translated as CASSAYRGRFNYGYTF.

The CDR3 coding sequence is TGTGCCAGCAGCGCCCCAGGGATTTCTGGCTACACCTTC. It translates to CASSAPGISGYTF. The chain has TRBV12-3 or TRBV12-4 and TRBJ1-2; possibly TRBD1 for D (5 bases). Trimming removed 6 bases at V and 7 bases at J, with 15 bases between. This CDR3 is 13 amino acids long.

The chain uses TRBV18 and TRBJ1-1; D is perhaps TRBD1 (6 bases). V was pared by 2 bases and J by 7 bases, with 14 bases between. CDR1 is KGHSH and CDR2 is LQKENI in the germline V gene. CDR3 size: 14 residues. The DNA for the CDR3 is TGTGCCAGCTCACCAGGGGTAGGGGGTGGTGAAGCTTTCTTT. Its protein product is CASSPGVGGGEAFF.

The rearrangement joins TRBV28 to TRBJ1-4, with D perhaps TRBD1 (5 bases). CDR1 and CDR2 from the germline V gene are MDHEN and SYDVKM. The CDR3 is 15 residues long. Between the trimmed V and J ends, which lost 6 bases and 0 bases, there was a span of 11 bases. The chain's CDR3 is CASRPRGATNEKLFF. The CDR3 DNA follows: TGTGCCAGCAGGCCCCGGGGGGCAACTAATGAAAAACTGTTTTTT.

The V gene is TRBV4-1, the J gene TRBJ2-2; tentative D call: TRBD1 (6 bases). The V gene lost 1 base and the J gene lost 3 bases, with 12 bases spanning the gap. Germline CDR1 MGHRA, CDR2 YSYEKL. The length of the CDR3 is 16 residues. The CDR3 region is CASSQAPGQYTGELFF. CDR3 DNA: TGCGCCAGCAGCCAAGCGCCGGGACAATACACCGGGGAGCTGTTTTTT.

This chain connects TRBV5-1 to TRBJ2-2; 7 nucleotides match TRBD1. Germline V gene data show CDR1 as SGHRS and CDR2 as YFSETQ. The J segment lost 4 bases and the V segment lost 4 bases, leaving 13 bases of the junction unmatched. The CDR3 contains 17 residues. Here the CDR3 reads CASSPMVGAGGTGELFF. The CDR3 DNA follows: TGCGCCAGCAGCCCAATGGTGGGGGCAGGGGGCACCGGGGAGCTGTTTTTT.

CDR3 nucleotide sequence: TGTGCCAGCAGTTCCGGACTAGCGGGAGTATCGTACGAGCAGTACTTC. This sequence encodes CASSSGLAGVSYEQYF. This chain uses TRBV6-5 with TRBJ2-7; 13 bases are shared with TRBD2. Germline V CDR1 and CDR2: MNHEY, SVGAGI. The CDR3 runs 16 residues. V shed 4 bases, J shed 4 bases, and the junction held 7 bases outside the gene matches.

This chain joins TRBV4-1 and TRBJ2-7; TRBD2 might be the D (5 bases). The CDR3 length is 15 residues. Germline V gives CDR1 MGHRA, CDR2 YSYEKL. The V end was cut by 5 bases, the J end by 1 base, with 15 bases between. This CDR3 is CASSYNSAGSYEQYF. The CDR3 DNA follows: TGCGCCAGCAGCTACAATAGCGCGGGTTCCTACGAGCAGTACTTC.

The CDR3 DNA reads TGTGCCAGCAGTGCCCTAGCGGGGCTTTACGAGCAGTACTTC. Its protein product is CASSALAGLYEQYF. This sequence joins TRBV2 and TRBJ2-7; TRBD2 agrees at 9 bases. The CDR3 totals 14 residues. Germline CDR1 and CDR2: SNHLY and FYNNEI. J gave up 4 bases and V 4 bases, and 5 bases lay outside the gene matches.

This clone was seen only once. The gene calls are TRBV7-8 and TRBJ1-2; weak D call: TRBD1 (5 bases). Trimming pared 4 bases from V and 5 bases from J, leaving 14 bases between. This CDR3 has 14 amino acids. Per germline, CDR1 SGHVS and CDR2 FQNEAQ. The CDR3 here is CASSSAGGPYGYTF. DNA of the CDR3: TGTGCCAGCAGCTCTGCCGGGGGTCCGTATGGCTACACCTTC.